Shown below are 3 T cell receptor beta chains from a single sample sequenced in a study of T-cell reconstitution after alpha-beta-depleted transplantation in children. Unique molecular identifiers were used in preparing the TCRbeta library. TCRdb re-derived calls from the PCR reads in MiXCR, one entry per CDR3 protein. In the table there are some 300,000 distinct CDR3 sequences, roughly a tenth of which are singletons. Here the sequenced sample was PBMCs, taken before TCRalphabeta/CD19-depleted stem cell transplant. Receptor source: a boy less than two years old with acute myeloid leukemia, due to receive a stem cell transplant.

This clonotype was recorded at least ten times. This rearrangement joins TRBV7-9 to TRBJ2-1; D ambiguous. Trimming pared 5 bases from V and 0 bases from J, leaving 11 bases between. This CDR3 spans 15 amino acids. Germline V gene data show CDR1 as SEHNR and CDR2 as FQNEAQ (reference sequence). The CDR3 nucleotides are TGTGCCAGCAGCCGAGGTAGGGCCTCCTACAATGAGCAGTTCTTC. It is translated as CASSRGRASYNEQFF.

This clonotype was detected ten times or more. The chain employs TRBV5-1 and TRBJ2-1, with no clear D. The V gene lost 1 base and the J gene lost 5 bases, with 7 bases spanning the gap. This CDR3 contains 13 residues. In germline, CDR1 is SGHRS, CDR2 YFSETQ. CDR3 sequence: CASSLKAHNEQFF. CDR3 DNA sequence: TGCGCCAGCAGCTTGAAAGCTCACAATGAGCAGTTCTTC.

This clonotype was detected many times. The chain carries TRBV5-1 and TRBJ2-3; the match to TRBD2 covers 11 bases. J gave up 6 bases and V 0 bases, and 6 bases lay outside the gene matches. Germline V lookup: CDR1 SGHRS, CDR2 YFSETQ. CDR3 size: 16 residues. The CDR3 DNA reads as TGCGCCAGCAGCTTGGGGCTAGCGGGAGGAGAGGATACGCAGTATTTT. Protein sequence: CASSLGLAGGEDTQYF. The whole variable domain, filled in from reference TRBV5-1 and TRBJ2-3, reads KAGVTQTPRYLIKTRGQQVTLSCSPISGHRSVSWYQQTPGQGLQFLFEYFSETQRNKGNFPGRFSGRQFSNSRSEMNVSTLELGDSALYLCASSLGLAGGEDTQYFGPGTRLTVL.